A selection of T cell receptor beta chains follows, all from one sample in a study of T cells after yellow fever vaccination. TCRdb processed the 5' RACE reads anew with MiXCR; each CDR3 protein has one entry. The data hold about 50,000 distinct CDR3 sequences, with approximately 7% observed a single time. This sample comprised CD8+ T cells sorted from PBMCs, obtained roughly 15 days after the first yellow fever vaccination. The origin of the receptors is a man aged 18 to 30 who received the YFV17D yellow fever vaccine. Both conserved end residues are part of each CDR3. D genes are given only for firm matches. Sizes are listed as once, few or many counts, or a class when the clone is expanded.

CDR3aa: CASSQEGLAGDTDTQYF
CDR3nt: TGTGCCAGCAGCCAAGAGGGGTTAGCGGGGGACACAGATACGCAGTATTTT
abundance: few
v_gene: TRBV4-2
d_gene: TRBD2
j_gene: TRBJ2-3

CDR3aa: CASSFGGADTGELFF
CDR3nt: TGTGCCAGCAGCTTCGGGGGGGCGGACACCGGGGAGCTGTTTTTT
abundance: many
v_gene: TRBV5-4
d_gene: TRBD2
j_gene: TRBJ2-2

CDR3aa: CASSQGTSVGTQYF
CDR3nt: TGCGCCAGCAGCCAAGGCACATCCGTTGGGACCCAGTACTTC
abundance: few
v_gene: TRBV4-1
d_gene: -
j_gene: TRBJ2-5

CDR3aa: CASSLVLGTEAFF
CDR3nt: TGTGCCAGCAGCTTAGTTCTGGGGACTGAAGCTTTCTTT
abundance: few
v_gene: TRBV7-2
d_gene: -
j_gene: TRBJ1-1

CDR3aa: CASSIGAQRGPNYNEQFF
CDR3nt: TGTGCCAGTAGTATAGGGGCCCAGCGGGGACCGAACTACAATGAGCAGTTCTTC
abundance: many
v_gene: TRBV19
d_gene: TRBD2
j_gene: TRBJ2-1

CDR3aa: CASSQEPGVNQPQHF
CDR3nt: TGCGCCAGCAGCCAAGAGCCGGGGGTAAATCAGCCCCAGCATTTT
abundance: many
v_gene: TRBV4-1
d_gene: -
j_gene: TRBJ1-5

CDR3aa: CASSPSKDTQYF
CDR3nt: TGTGCCAGCAGCCCCTCCAAAGATACGCAGTATTTT
abundance: many
v_gene: TRBV7-9
d_gene: -
j_gene: TRBJ2-3

CDR3aa: CASSLTGIYTF
CDR3nt: TGTGCCAGCAGCCTAACAGGGATTTACACCTTC
abundance: many
v_gene: TRBV5-4
d_gene: -
j_gene: TRBJ1-2

CDR3aa: CASSLTGKGETQYF
CDR3nt: TGTGCCAGCAGCTTGACAGGGAAGGGAGAGACCCAGTACTTC
abundance: many
v_gene: TRBV7-9
d_gene: TRBD1
j_gene: TRBJ2-5

CDR3aa: CASSFRDSSYTEAFF
CDR3nt: TGTGCCAGCAGCTTCCGGGACAGCTCGTACACTGAAGCTTTCTTT
abundance: many
v_gene: TRBV11-2
d_gene: TRBD1
j_gene: TRBJ1-1

CDR3aa: CASSSQPSGELFF
CDR3nt: TGCGCCAGCAGCTCCCAACCTTCCGGGGAGCTGTTTTTT
abundance: many
v_gene: TRBV4-1
d_gene: -
j_gene: TRBJ2-2

CDR3aa: CASGLDSGTGEAKNIQYF
CDR3nt: TGTGCTAGTGGTTTGGACTCTGGGACAGGCGAGGCCAAAAACATTCAGTACTTC
abundance: many
v_gene: TRBV12-5
d_gene: TRBD1
j_gene: TRBJ2-4

CDR3aa: CASSGLAGGRSYNEQFF
CDR3nt: TGTGCCAGCAGTGGACTAGCGGGGGGCCGCTCCTACAATGAGCAGTTCTTC
abundance: many
v_gene: TRBV6-1
d_gene: TRBD2
j_gene: TRBJ2-1

CDR3aa: CSAREGGVLYYEQYF
CDR3nt: TGCAGTGCTAGAGAAGGGGGGGTGCTTTACTACGAGCAGTACTTC
abundance: many
v_gene: TRBV20-1
d_gene: -
j_gene: TRBJ2-7

CDR3aa: CASSAARTQRNNEQFF
CDR3nt: TGTGCCAGCAGCGCGGCACGGACACAACGCAACAATGAGCAGTTCTTC
abundance: many
v_gene: TRBV12-3/TRBV12-4
d_gene: -
j_gene: TRBJ2-1

CDR3aa: CASSQDGEKLFF
CDR3nt: TGCGCCAGCAGCCAAGACGGGGAAAAACTGTTTTTT
abundance: many
v_gene: TRBV4-1
d_gene: -
j_gene: TRBJ1-4

CDR3aa: CASSFNTGELFF
CDR3nt: TGTGCCAGCAGCTTCAACACCGGGGAGCTGTTTTTT
abundance: many
v_gene: TRBV11-2
d_gene: -
j_gene: TRBJ2-2

CDR3aa: CASSQENSGGARGELFF
CDR3nt: TGCGCCAGCAGCCAAGAAAATAGCGGGGGGGCCCGCGGGGAGCTGTTTTTT
abundance: many
v_gene: TRBV4-1
d_gene: TRBD2
j_gene: TRBJ2-2

CDR3aa: CASSYSGRGLMDYGYTF
CDR3nt: TGTGCCAGCAGTTACTCAGGCAGGGGATTGATGGACTATGGCTACACCTTC
abundance: many
v_gene: TRBV6-5
d_gene: -
j_gene: TRBJ1-2

CDR3aa: CASSLGDQETQYF
CDR3nt: TGTGCTAGCAGCTTAGGGGATCAAGAGACCCAGTACTTC
abundance: many
v_gene: TRBV7-7
d_gene: -
j_gene: TRBJ2-5

CDR3aa: CSARDIASGDADTQYF
CDR3nt: TGCAGTGCTAGAGATATAGCTAGCGGGGATGCAGATACGCAGTATTTT
abundance: many
v_gene: TRBV20-1
d_gene: TRBD2
j_gene: TRBJ2-3

CDR3aa: CASSHGRAGGNEQFF
CDR3nt: TGTGCCAGCAGCCATGGGCGTGCGGGGGGCAATGAGCAGTTCTTC
abundance: many
v_gene: TRBV9
d_gene: TRBD2
j_gene: TRBJ2-1